One sample yielded the 20 T cell receptor beta chains listed below, sequenced in a study of T-cell memory formation after mild COVID-19. MiXCR, applied by TCRdb to the 5' RACE reads, yields one record per CDR3 protein. The table includes hundreds of thousands of distinct CDR3 sequences, roughly 18% detected once. Sequenced material: PBMCs or a T cell subset sorted from them (not recorded which). The origin of the receptors is an adult woman who had mild COVID-19 (a few samples of this study predate the infection). Cell type and time point are not known.

This clonotype has more than one count but fewer than ten. The chain employs TRBV10-3 and TRBJ2-5; D possibly corresponds to TRBD2 (6 bases). Trimming took 1 base from V and 3 from J, leaving 12 bases between them. The length of the CDR3 is 15 residues. The V gene's germline CDR1 is ENHRY and CDR2 SYGVKD. As DNA, the CDR3 is TGTGCCATCAGTGAGTTATGGGAGGAGGAAGAGACCCAGTACTTC. Its translation is CAISELWEEEETQYF.

Here the CDR3 reads CASSYLRNSPLHF. The CDR3 coding sequence is TGTGCCAGCAGTTACCTCCGCAATTCACCCCTCCACTTT. The gene calls are TRBV6-6 and TRBJ1-6; no reliable D call. In germline, CDR1 is MNHNY, CDR2 SVGAGI (reference sequence). Trimming removed 2 bases from V and 7 bases from J, with 6 bases in between. CDR3 length: 13 amino acids.

With respect to this clonotype: A read error may account for a junction end that differs from germline. The chain has TRBV6-5 and TRBJ2-1, with 7 bases that match TRBD1. The germline V gene has CDR1 MNHEY and CDR2 SVGAGI. This CDR3 is built from 19 residues. CDR3 nucleotide sequence: TGTGCCAGCAGTTACCCTTCCCTTAGACAGGGTCGCCCCTACGATGAGCAGTTCTTC. Translation: CASSYPSLRQGRPYDEQFF.

This CDR3 is CASSLMSGGSTDTQYF. The CDR3 DNA sequence: TGTGCCAGCAGCTTAATGTCGGGGGGGAGCACAGATACGCAGTATTTT. The chain carries TRBV7-9 and TRBJ2-3; 8 bases match TRBD2. There are 16 residues in the CDR3. Germline V gives CDR1 SEHNR, CDR2 FQNEAQ (reference sequence). The junction had 4 bases not matched to a gene; V was cut back by 2 bases and J by 0 bases.

The sample holds a few counts of this clonotype. The rearrangement joins TRBV20-1 to TRBJ2-7; TRBD1 might be the D (5 bases). Trimming pared 2 bases from V and 1 base from J, leaving 9 bases between. CDR1 is DFQATT, CDR2 SNEGSKA, per germline (reference sequence). This CDR3 contains 13 residues. The CDR3 region is CSARQGISYEQYF. The CDR3 region has the DNA TGCAGTGCTAGACAGGGTATTTCCTACGAGCAGTACTTC.

Only a few counts were recorded for this clonotype. The chain has TRBV5-1 and TRBJ2-2, with no clear D. The V end lost 4 bases, the J end lost 5 bases, and 9 bases lay between the germline ends. The germline V gene encodes CDR1 SGHRS and CDR2 YFSETQ. The CDR3 totals 13 residues. The CDR3 DNA follows: TGCGCCAGCAGCACGGTTACTACCGGGGAGCTGTTTTTT. This encodes CASSTVTTGELFF.

This chain joins TRBV30 and TRBJ2-7; 8 bases line up with TRBD2. V trimming: 1 base; J trimming: 0 bases; junction bases outside the gene matches: 8. Germline values: CDR1 GTSNPN, CDR2 SVGIG (reference sequence). There are 16 residues in the CDR3. The CDR3 is CAWSGSSGLSSYEQYF. CDR3 sequence (DNA): TGTGCCTGGAGTGGTTCTAGCGGGCTTAGCTCCTACGAGCAGTACTTC. The variable domain in full, completed from reference TRBV30 and TRBJ2-7, reads SQTIHQWPATLVQPVGSPLSLECTVEGTSNPNLYWYRQAAGRGLQLLFYSVGIGQISSEVPQNLSASRPQDRQFILSSKKLLLSDSGFYLCAWSGSSGLSSYEQYFGPGTRLTVT.

This clonotype came up a few times. The chain joins TRBV6-5 to TRBJ1-6; D is perhaps TRBD1 (5 bases). The germline V gene encodes CDR1 MNHEY and CDR2 SVGAGI. Trimming cost V 4 bases and J 10 bases, with 11 bases left between them. The CDR3 is 13 amino acids. Here the CDR3 DNA reads TGTGCCAGCAGTTCCCAGGGTAGCTCACCCCTCCACTTT. As protein: CASSSQGSSPLHF.

This clonotype was detected only a few times. The V call is TRBV9, the J call TRBJ1-2; D is unclear. The CDR3 extends over 15 amino acids. CDR1 SGDLS and CDR2 YYNGEE come from the germline V gene. Trimming left V 0 bases short and J 5 bases short, with 14 bases between. CDR3 bases: TGTGCCAGCAGCGTAGACAGCACTTCGGGGTATGGCTACACCTTC. Protein product: CASSVDSTSGYGYTF.

This clonotype was seen only a few times. The chain joins TRBV27 to TRBJ2-2; tentative D call: TRBD2 (5 bases). This CDR3 is 15 amino acids long. Trimming removed 6 bases at V and 4 bases at J, with 15 bases between. The germline gives CDR1 MNHEY, CDR2 SMNVEV (reference sequence). This chain's CDR3 is CASRRAAKGTGELFF. CDR3 coding DNA: TGTGCCAGCAGGAGGGCCGCTAAGGGCACCGGGGAGCTGTTTTTT.

This chain links TRBV12-3 or TRBV12-4 with TRBJ1-5; tentatively, D is TRBD1 (6 bases). Trimming removed 6 bases from V and 7 bases from J, with 16 bases in between. This CDR3 comprises 14 residues. The CDR3 region has the DNA TGTGCCAGCAGCGGGGCGGGGGGCAGGCAGCCCCAGCATTTT. This gives the protein CASSGAGGRQPQHF.

This clonotype has only a few counts. V is TRBV7-6 and J is TRBJ1-2; the match to TRBD1 covers 7 bases. Germline V lookup: CDR1 SGHVS, CDR2 FNYEAQ. CDR3 length equals 14 residues. V lost 1 base, J lost 7 bases, and 6 bases stayed unmatched. The CDR3 DNA reads as TGTGCCAGCAGCTTAGGGGGACAGAGGAGTGGCTACACCTTC. Translating gives CASSLGGQRSGYTF.

This rearrangement joins TRBV7-6 to TRBJ2-1, with TRBD1 matching 7 bases. V lost 5 bases, J lost 6 bases, and 7 bases stayed unmatched. This CDR3 is 14 amino acids long. Germline CDR1 SGHVS, CDR2 FNYEAQ. The DNA of the CDR3 is TGTGCCAGCAGCCTCGGACAGGTCCTCAATGAGCAGTTCTTC. Protein sequence: CASSLGQVLNEQFF.

This clonotype was counted between two and nine times. J is TRBJ2-6 and V is TRBV19; TRBD1 agrees at 7 bases. The CDR3 is 17 amino acids. The germline V gene has CDR1 LNHDA and CDR2 SQIVND (reference sequence). Germline trimming cut 9 bases from V and 1 base from J; bases unmatched to any gene: 12. This CDR3 reads CARRKRGRVSGANVLTF. The CDR3, as DNA: TGTGCCAGGAGAAAGAGGGGGCGCGTGTCTGGGGCCAACGTCCTGACTTTC.

This clonotype turned up a few times. This chain connects TRBV12-3 or TRBV12-4 to TRBJ1-5; D possibly corresponds to TRBD1 (5 bases). This CDR3 has 16 amino acids. The V gene lost 3 bases and the J gene lost 6 bases, with 18 bases spanning the gap. This CDR3 reads CASSFIEWQGGQPQHF. The CDR3 DNA sequence: TGTGCCAGCAGTTTTATCGAATGGCAGGGTGGTCAGCCCCAGCATTTT.

A few counts support this clonotype. The CDR3 is CASSFPDRGQETQYF. DNA of the CDR3: TGTGCCAGTAGTTTCCCGGACAGGGGGCAAGAGACCCAGTACTTC. The V and J genes are TRBV19 and TRBJ2-5; 10 nucleotides align to TRBD1. The CDR3 length is 15 residues. CDR1 and CDR2 from the germline V gene are LNHDA and SQIVND (reference sequence). The V gene end was trimmed by 5 bases and the J gene end by 2 bases; junction bases not matched to a gene: 5.

This clonotype has just a few counts. This chain joins TRBV7-8 and TRBJ1-4; 10 bases align to TRBD1. The CDR3 is 14 amino acids. Germline lookup yields CDR1 SGHVS and CDR2 FQNEAQ. V trimming: 3 bases; J trimming: 7 bases; junction bases outside the gene matches: 2. CDR3 nucleotide sequence: TGTGCCAGCAGCTTCGGGACAGGGGTTGAAAAACTGTTTTTT. It encodes CASSFGTGVEKLFF. The full variable domain, in which reference TRBV7-8 and TRBJ1-4 provide the parts outside the CDR3, is GAGVSQSPRYKVAKRGQDVALRCDPISGHVSLFWYQQALGQGPEFLTYFQNEAQLDKSGLPSDRFFAERPEGSVSTLKIQRTQQEDSAVYLCASSFGTGVEKLFFGSGTQLSVL.

The rearrangement joins TRBV12-3 or TRBV12-4 to TRBJ2-1; 9 bases map to TRBD2. The CDR3 spans 15 residues. Trimming removed 7 bases from V and 6 bases from J; junction bases left unmatched: 10. The CDR3 nucleotides read TGTGCCAGCAATCGTCGCGGGAGGGCCTTCAATGAGCAGTTCTTC. The encoded protein is CASNRRGRAFNEQFF.

A few counts support this clonotype. The V call is TRBV12-3 or TRBV12-4, the J call TRBJ2-7; D tentatively reads TRBD1 or TRBD2 (6 bases each). Trimming took 1 base from V and 3 from J, leaving 10 bases between them. The CDR3 runs to 14 residues. The CDR3 spells CASSLGGAGYEQYF. As DNA, the CDR3 is TGTGCCAGCAGTTTAGGGGGGGCGGGCTACGAGCAGTACTTC.

This rearrangement joins TRBV5-1 to TRBJ2-1, with 15 positions matching TRBD2. The CDR3 is 17 amino acids. Looked up from germline, CDR1 is SGHRS and CDR2 is YFSETQ. V dropped 4 bases and J dropped 6; count of bases not matched to a gene: 8. The CDR3 DNA reads as TGCGCCAGCAGCCCAGGACTAGCGGGAGGGCCAAGCAATGAGCAGTTCTTC. It codes for CASSPGLAGGPSNEQFF.